Following are 15 T cell receptor beta chains from one sample sequenced in a study of blood T cell repertoires in COVID-19. The method was immunoSEQ multiplex PCR; TCRdb's version includes in-frame clones alone and lacks a portion of them. The sample gives approximately 220,000 clones, approximately 85% of which show up once; about 4.8% is in the top ten. The specimen was peripheral blood. The receptor set was obtained from a woman in her sixties or seventies with acute or convalescent COVID-19.

The chain employs TRBV5-1 and TRBJ2-5; 7 bases are a match to TRBD1. CDR3 length: 14 amino acids. Germline CDR1 and CDR2: SGHRS and YFSETQ. V lost 4 bases, J lost 5 bases, and 8 bases stayed unmatched. CDR3 bases: TGCGCCAGCAGCCAGACAGGGTTTAAGGAGACCCAGTACTTC. It specifies CASSQTGFKETQYF.

The chain has TRBV5-5 and TRBJ2-7, with 10 bases identical to TRBD1. The CDR3 consists of 14 residues. The V segment lost 4 bases and the J segment 6 bases; nucleotides outside the gene matches: 7. Germline V gene data show CDR1 as SGHKS and CDR2 as YYEKEE (reference sequence). This chain's CDR3 is CASSPGQGLSEQYF. CDR3 bases: TGTGCCAGCAGCCCGGGACAGGGGTTAAGCGAGCAGTACTTC.

V and J are TRBV5-1 and TRBJ1-2, with 10 bases identical to TRBD1. CDR1 is SGHRS, CDR2 YFSETQ, per germline. V was clipped by 4 bases and J by 4 bases; unmatched bases: 4. There are 14 residues in the CDR3. The CDR3 reads CASSPGTGAYGYTF. CDR3 sequence (DNA): TGCGCCAGCAGCCCGGGGACAGGGGCCTATGGCTACACCTTC.

The chain is built from TRBV24-1 and TRBJ1-2; D unresolved. The V gene's germline CDR1 is KGHDR and CDR2 SFDVKD. V lost 3 bases and J 4 bases, leaving 8 bases between the germline ends. The CDR3 has 13 residues. The CDR3 loop is CATSDPTLYGYTF. CDR3 in DNA: TGTGCCACCAGTGATCCGACTCTCTATGGCTACACCTTC.

The chain joins TRBV6-2 or TRBV6-3 to TRBJ2-3; 9 bases fit TRBD2. Germline V gene lookup returns CDR1 MNHEY and CDR2 SVGEGT. J lost 4 bases, V lost 2 bases, and 4 bases had no gene match. The CDR3 covers 15 residues. The CDR3: CASSYPGLAADTQYF. CDR3 nucleotides: TGTGCCAGCAGTTACCCGGGACTAGCAGCAGATACGCAGTATTTT.

The V call is TRBV18, the J call TRBJ1-1; the match to TRBD1 covers 11 bases. CDR3 length: 16 amino acids. J gave up 4 bases and V 3 bases, and 7 bases lay outside the gene matches. The V gene's germline CDR1 is KGHSH and CDR2 LQKENI. The CDR3 DNA follows: TGTGCCAGCTCACCGCCGGGACAGGGGGTTGGCACTGAAGCTTTCTTT. It is translated as CASSPPGQGVGTEAFF. Full variable domain (remainder filled in from reference TRBV18 and TRBJ1-1): NAGVMQNPRHLVRRRGQEARLRCSPMKGHSHVYWYRQLPEEGLKFMVYLQKENIIDESGMPKERFSAEFPKEGPSILRIQQVVRGDSAAYFCASSPPGQGVGTEAFFGQGTRLTVV.

V usage is TRBV7-2 and J usage is TRBJ1-4; D unresolved. Trimming removed 5 bases at V and 5 bases at J, with 6 bases between. Per the germline V gene, CDR1 is SGHTA and CDR2 is FQGNSA. This CDR3 contains 12 residues. The CDR3 region is CASSGGNEKLFF. Here the CDR3 DNA reads TGTGCCAGCAGCGGAGGAAATGAAAAACTGTTTTTT.

CDR3 sequence (DNA): TGCGCCAGCAGCCAAATAGGACAGGGAAATCAGCCCCAGCATTTT. It encodes CASSQIGQGNQPQHF. The rearrangement links TRBV4-3 to TRBJ1-5; 8 nucleotides align to TRBD1. CDR1 is LGHNA and CDR2 is YSLEER in the germline V gene. CDR3 length: 15 amino acids. J was trimmed by 4 bases and V by 2 bases; bases with no gene match: 4.

This sequence joins TRBV19 and TRBJ1-1; D may be TRBD1 (6 bases). CDR3 length: 17 amino acids. From germline, CDR1 is LNHDA and CDR2 SQIVND (reference sequence). V lost 7 bases and J lost 7, with 28 bases in between. DNA of the CDR3: TGTGCCAGTACCTACCCGAGGGGGACGGGGCTTAAGAGTGAAGCTTTCTTT. Protein sequence: CASTYPRGTGLKSEAFF.

The V call is TRBV28, the J call TRBJ2-7, with 7 bases lining up with TRBD1. This CDR3 has 14 amino acids. Trimming at V came to 5 bases and at J to 4 bases, leaving 8 bases not matched to a gene. CDR1 is MDHEN and CDR2 is SYDVKM in the germline V gene. The CDR3, as DNA: TGTGCCAGCAGTACAGGGGAGATTGGGTACGAGCAGTACTTC. Its protein is CASSTGEIGYEQYF.

The table lists this clone with a few counts. V usage is TRBV7-9 and J usage is TRBJ1-6; 9 bases line up with TRBD1. The CDR3 contains 17 residues. With V trimmed by 3 bases and J by 1 base, 4 bases remained unmatched. Germline CDR1 and CDR2: SEHNR and FQNEAQ (reference sequence). In DNA, the CDR3 is TGTGCCAGCAGCTTGACAGGGGGGAGATCCTATAATTCACCCCTCCACTTT. Translated: CASSLTGGRSYNSPLHF.

This chain links TRBV4-2 with TRBJ1-2; D is unresolved. V dropped 0 bases and J dropped 5 bases, with 22 bases sitting between them. Germline-derived CDR1 and CDR2 are LGHNA and YNFKEQ. The CDR3 covers 18 residues. The CDR3 protein is CASSQDFNDPGFGYGYTF. Written as DNA, the CDR3 is TGTGCCAGCAGCCAAGATTTTAACGACCCGGGGTTTGGGTATGGCTACACCTTC.

The rearrangement joins TRBV7-2 to TRBJ1-2; 8 bases map to TRBD1. The V gene end was trimmed by 4 bases and the J gene end by 6 bases; junction bases not matched to a gene: 10. The germline CDR1 and CDR2 sequences are SGHTA and FQGNSA. This CDR3 comprises 15 residues. CDR3 sequence: CASSSQQGALDGYTF. The CDR3 DNA sequence: TGTGCCAGCAGCTCCCAGCAGGGGGCGTTGGATGGCTACACCTTC.

This clone has only one observation. The J gene is TRBJ2-7, the V gene TRBV7-7; D is possibly TRBD1 (5 bases). V was trimmed by 5 bases and J by 0 bases, leaving 32 bases between them. The CDR3 is 21 residues long. Germline-derived CDR1 and CDR2 are SSHAT and FNYEAQ (reference sequence). The CDR3 loop reads CASSLTIPDTVLFLSSYEQYF. The CDR3 DNA reads TGTGCCAGCAGCCTCACTATTCCGGACACCGTGCTTTTCTTAAGCTCCTACGAGCAGTACTTC.

The chain uses TRBV28 and TRBJ1-2; TRBD1 is a possible D gene (5 bases). V lost 1 base and J 8 bases, leaving 11 bases between the germline ends. Per the germline V gene, CDR1 is MDHEN and CDR2 is SYDVKM. This CDR3 region has 13 residues. CDR3 region: CASSLLNRPGYTF. The CDR3, as DNA: TGTGCCAGCAGTTTATTAAACAGGCCCGGCTACACCTTC.